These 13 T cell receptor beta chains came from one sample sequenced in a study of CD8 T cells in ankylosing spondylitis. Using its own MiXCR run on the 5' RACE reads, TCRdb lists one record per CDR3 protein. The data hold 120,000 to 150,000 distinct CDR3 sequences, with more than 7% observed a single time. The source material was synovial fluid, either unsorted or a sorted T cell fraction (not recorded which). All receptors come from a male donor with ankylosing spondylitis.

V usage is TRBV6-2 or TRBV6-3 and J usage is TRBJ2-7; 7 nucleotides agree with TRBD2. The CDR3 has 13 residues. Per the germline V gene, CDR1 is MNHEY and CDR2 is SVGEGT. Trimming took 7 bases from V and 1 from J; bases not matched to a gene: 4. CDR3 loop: CASKGSGSYEQYF. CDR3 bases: TGTGCCAGCAAAGGTAGCGGGTCCTACGAGCAGTACTTC.

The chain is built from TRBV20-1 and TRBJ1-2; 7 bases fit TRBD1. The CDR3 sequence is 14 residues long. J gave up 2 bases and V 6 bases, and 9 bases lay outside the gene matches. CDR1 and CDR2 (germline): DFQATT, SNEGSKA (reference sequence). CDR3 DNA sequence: TGCAGTGCGACAAAGACAGGGAGGAACTATGGCTACACCTTC. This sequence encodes CSATKTGRNYGYTF.

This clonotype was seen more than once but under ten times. CDR3: CASSLGRNPYNEQFF. The CDR3 bases are TGTGCCAGCAGCCTGGGGAGAAACCCCTACAATGAGCAGTTCTTC. This chain uses TRBV7-2 with TRBJ2-1; possible D gene TRBD2, 5 bases. Germline V lookup: CDR1 SGHTA, CDR2 FQGNSA. Trimming took off 5 bases at V and 2 bases at J, with 13 bases between the two ends. The CDR3 totals 15 residues.

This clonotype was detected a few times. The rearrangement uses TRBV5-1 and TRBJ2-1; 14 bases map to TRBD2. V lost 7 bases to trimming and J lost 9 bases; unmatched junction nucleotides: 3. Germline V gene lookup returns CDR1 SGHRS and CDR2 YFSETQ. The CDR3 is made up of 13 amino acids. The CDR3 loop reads CASRLAGGVEQFF. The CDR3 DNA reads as TGCGCCAGCCGACTAGCGGGAGGGGTTGAGCAGTTCTTC.

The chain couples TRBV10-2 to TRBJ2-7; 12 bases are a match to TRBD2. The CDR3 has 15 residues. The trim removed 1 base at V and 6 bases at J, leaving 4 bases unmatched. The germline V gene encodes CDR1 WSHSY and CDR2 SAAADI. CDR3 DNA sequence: TGCGCCAGCAGTGAGTTGTCTAGCGGGAGGGGCGAGCAGTACTTC. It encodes CASSELSSGRGEQYF.

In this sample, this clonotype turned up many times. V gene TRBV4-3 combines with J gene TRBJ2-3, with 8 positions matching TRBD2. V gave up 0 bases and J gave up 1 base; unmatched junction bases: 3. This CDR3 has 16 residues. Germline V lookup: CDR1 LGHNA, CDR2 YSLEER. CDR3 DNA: TGCGCCAGCAGCCAAGAGTGGCGGGGGGGCACAGATACGCAGTATTTT. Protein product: CASSQEWRGGTDTQYF.

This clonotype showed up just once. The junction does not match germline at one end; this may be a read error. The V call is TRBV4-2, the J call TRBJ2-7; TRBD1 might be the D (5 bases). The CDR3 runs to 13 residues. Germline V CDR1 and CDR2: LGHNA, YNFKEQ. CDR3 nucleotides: TGTGCCAGGAGCCTAGGGGTCCTCTACGAGCAGTACTTC. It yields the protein CARSLGVLYEQYF.

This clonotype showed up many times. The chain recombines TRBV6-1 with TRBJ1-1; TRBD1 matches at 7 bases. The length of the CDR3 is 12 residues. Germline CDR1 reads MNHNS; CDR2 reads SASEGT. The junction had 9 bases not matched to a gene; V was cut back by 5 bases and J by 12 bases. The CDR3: CASSNNQGGTFF. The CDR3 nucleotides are TGTGCCAGCAGTAACAACCAGGGGGGAACTTTCTTT.

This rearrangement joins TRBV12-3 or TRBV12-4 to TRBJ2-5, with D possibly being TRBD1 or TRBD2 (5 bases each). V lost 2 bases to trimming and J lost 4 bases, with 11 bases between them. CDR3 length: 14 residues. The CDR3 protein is CASSLQGRGETQYF. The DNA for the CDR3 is TGTGCCAGCAGTTTACAGGGTCGGGGAGAGACCCAGTACTTC.

CDR3 region: CASSHVRGLGTYNEQFF. The CDR3 nucleotides read TGCGCCAGCAGCCACGTTCGCGGCCTCGGCACCTACAATGAGCAGTTCTTC. The chain has TRBV4-3 and TRBJ2-1, with D unclear. The CDR3 length is 17 residues. Germline CDR1 is LGHNA and CDR2 is YSLEER. V was cut by 3 bases and J by 2 bases, with 17 bases left in between.

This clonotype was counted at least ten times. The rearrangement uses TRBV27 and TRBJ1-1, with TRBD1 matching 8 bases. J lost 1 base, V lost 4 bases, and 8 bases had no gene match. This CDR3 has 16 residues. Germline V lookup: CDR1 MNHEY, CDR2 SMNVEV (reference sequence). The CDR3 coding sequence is TGTGCCAGCAGTTCGTTGACAGGGGATAGGAACACTGAAGCTTTCTTT. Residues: CASSSLTGDRNTEAFF.

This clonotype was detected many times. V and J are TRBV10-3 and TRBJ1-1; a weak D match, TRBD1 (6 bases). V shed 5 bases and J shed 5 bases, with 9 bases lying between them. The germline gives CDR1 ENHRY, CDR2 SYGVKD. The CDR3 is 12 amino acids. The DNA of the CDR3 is TGTGCCATCAGTAAACAGGGTACTGAAGCTTTCTTT. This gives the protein CAISKQGTEAFF.

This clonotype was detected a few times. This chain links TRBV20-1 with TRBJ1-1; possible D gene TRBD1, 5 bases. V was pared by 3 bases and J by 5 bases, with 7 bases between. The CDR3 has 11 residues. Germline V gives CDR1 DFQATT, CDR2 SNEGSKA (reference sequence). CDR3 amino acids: CSASRQTEAFF. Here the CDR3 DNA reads TGCAGTGCTAGTCGACAGACTGAAGCTTTCTTT.